One and the same sample provided the 30 T cell receptor beta chains below, sequenced in a study of cytomegalovirus exposure and HLA in healthy donors. The PCR ran on 60 Vbeta and 13 Jbeta primers. The repertoire was sequenced with immunoSEQ multiplex PCR; TCRdb's copy has only in-frame clones and lacks some. The sample gives approximately 100,000 clones, approximately 68% of which show up once; more than 4.5% is in the top ten. The sequenced material came from PBMCs. These receptors were taken from a woman aged 18-35 years in good health and CMV-seropositive.

This chain uses TRBV4-3 with TRBJ2-1, with a tentative D call TRBD2 (6 bases). With 4 bases removed from V and 2 bases from J, the gap between germline ends came to 12 bases. Germline loops: CDR1 LGHNA, CDR2 YSLEER. The CDR3 has 15 amino acids. CDR3 DNA sequence: TGCGCCAGCAGCCTAATAGCGGAAACCTACAATGAGCAGTTCTTC. Amino acids: CASSLIAETYNEQFF.

V is TRBV2 and J is TRBJ1-3; TRBD1 might be the D (5 bases). Germline values: CDR1 SNHLY, CDR2 FYNNEI. Trimming shortened V by 3 bases and J by 0 bases, and 21 bases separated the two germline ends. The CDR3 is 19 amino acids. The CDR3 reads CASSEGPIAGGLSGNTIYF. For the CDR3, the DNA is TGTGCCAGCAGTGAGGGGCCAATTGCCGGAGGGCTCTCTGGAAACACCATATATTTT.

This chain's CDR3 is CAWVNRDTGSQQYF. The CDR3 nucleotides are TGTGCCTGGGTCAACCGGGACACGGGGAGTCAGCAGTACTTC. This rearrangement joins TRBV30 to TRBJ2-7, with a possible D match to TRBD1 (6 bases). CDR1 and CDR2 (germline): GTSNPN, SVGIG (reference sequence). Between the trimmed V and J ends, which lost 5 bases and 8 bases, there was a span of 22 bases. The CDR3 consists of 14 residues.

The V gene is TRBV21-1, the J gene TRBJ2-3; the table calls TRBD2, which could not be checked here. TRBV21-1 is tagged as a pseudogene. There are 15 residues in the CDR3. The CDR3 region has the DNA TGTGCCAGCAGCCACCGGAGGCAGTGCACAGATACGCAGTATTTT. It encodes CASSHRRQCTDTQYF.

CDR3 nucleotide sequence: TGTGCCAGCAGCTTCGGACTAGCTTCTAGCACAGATACGCAGTATTTT. This translates into CASSFGLASSTDTQYF. The rearrangement joins TRBV7-9 to TRBJ2-3; the match to TRBD2 covers 8 bases. The length of the CDR3 is 16 residues. J lost 0 bases, V lost 3 bases, and 5 bases had no gene match. Germline V CDR1 and CDR2: SEHNR, FQNEAQ (reference sequence). The complete variable domain, with remaining parts taken from reference TRBV7-9 and TRBJ2-3, reads DTGVSQNPRHKITKRGQNVTFRCDPISEHNRLYWYRQTLGQGPEFLTYFQNEAQLEKSRLLSDRFSAERPKGSFSTLEIQRTEQGDSAMYLCASSFGLASSTDTQYFGPGTRLTVL.

The gene calls are TRBV27 and TRBJ2-7, with TRBD1 as a possible D gene (5 bases). From germline, CDR1 is MNHEY and CDR2 SMNVEV (reference sequence). The CDR3 sequence is 12 residues long. Trimming shortened V by 5 bases and J by 4 bases, and 9 bases separated the two germline ends. CDR3 in amino acids: CASSGPGYEQYF. In DNA, the CDR3 is TGTGCCAGCAGTGGTCCAGGGTACGAGCAGTACTTC.

This clone showed up just a few times. Here the CDR3 DNA reads TGTGCCAGCAGACGGACAGAAACGAATGAAAAACTGTTTTTT. This codes for CASRRTETNEKLFF. This chain links TRBV6-6 with TRBJ1-4; D is perhaps TRBD1 (6 bases). V lost 6 bases, J lost 5 bases, and 13 bases lay in between. The CDR3 runs to 14 residues. Germline V gene data show CDR1 as MNHNY and CDR2 as SVGAGI (reference sequence).

The rearrangement uses TRBV20-1 and TRBJ2-7, with D perhaps TRBD2 (5 bases). Germline lookup yields CDR1 DFQATT and CDR2 SNEGSKA (reference sequence). The length of the CDR3 is 11 residues. The V and J ends lost 3 bases and 6 bases respectively, with 9 bases between them. The CDR3 protein is CSARRAGEQYF. DNA for the CDR3: TGCAGTGCTAGGAGGGCAGGCGAGCAGTACTTC.

This clone was found a few times. The chain recombines TRBV7-2 with TRBJ1-3; 7 nucleotides agree with TRBD1. CDR1 and CDR2 from the germline V gene are SGHTA and FQGNSA. J was trimmed by 7 bases and V by 6 bases; bases with no gene match: 15. The CDR3 contains 16 residues. Written as DNA, the CDR3 is TGTGCCAGCAGTCAGTCCGGGACAGAAAGAGGGAACACCATATATTTT. Amino acid sequence: CASSQSGTERGNTIYF.

This clone came up once. This chain links TRBV9 with TRBJ2-5; D uncertain. With 3 bases removed from V and 0 bases from J, the gap between germline ends came to 3 bases. This CDR3 has 12 residues. Germline assignment: CDR1 SGDLS and CDR2 YYNGEE. This CDR3 reads CASSAYQETQYF. Written as DNA, the CDR3 is TGTGCCAGCAGCGCTTACCAAGAGACCCAGTACTTC.

The chain uses TRBV7-3 and TRBJ2-1, with 10 bases aligning to TRBD2. V lost 6 bases and J lost 5; bases outside the gene matches: 16. Germline CDR1 and CDR2: SGHTA and FQGTGA. This CDR3 has 18 residues. CDR3 amino acids: CASSPHLAGEVGDNEQFF. For the CDR3, the DNA is TGTGCCAGCAGTCCGCATCTAGCGGGAGAGGTCGGGGACAATGAGCAGTTCTTC. The full variable domain, in which reference TRBV7-3 and TRBJ2-1 provide the parts outside the CDR3, is GAGVSQTPSNKVTEKGKYVELRCDPISGHTALYWYRQSLGQGPEFLIYFQGTGAADDSGLPNDRFFAVRPEGSVSTLKIQRTERGDSAVYLCASSPHLAGEVGDNEQFFGPGTRLTVL.

The chain couples TRBV5-1 to TRBJ2-5; D might be TRBD1 (6 bases). The CDR3 runs 15 residues. Germline V gene lookup returns CDR1 SGHRS and CDR2 YFSETQ. Trimming left V 3 bases short and J 4 bases short, with 16 bases between. The CDR3 loop is CASSSYRADRETQYF. The CDR3 DNA is TGCGCCAGCAGCTCTTACAGGGCGGACAGAGAGACCCAGTACTTC.

The chain couples TRBV28 to TRBJ1-4; D is unresolved. The CDR3 loop spans 14 amino acids. V shed 8 bases and J shed 4 bases, with 14 bases lying between them. Per the germline V gene, CDR1 is MDHEN and CDR2 is SYDVKM. Written as DNA, the CDR3 is TGTGCCAGCGCTCTGTCAATTAGTAATGAAAAACTGTTTTTT. Amino acids: CASALSISNEKLFF.

The V and J genes are TRBV30 and TRBJ2-7, with D tentatively TRBD2 (7 bases). Trimming took 1 base from V and 2 from J, leaving 12 bases between them. The CDR3 runs to 14 residues. Germline CDR1 reads GTSNPN; CDR2 reads SVGIG (reference sequence). The CDR3 DNA sequence: TGTGCCTGGAGTGGCGGGGGCCTACCCTACGAGCAGTACTTC. Translated, it gives CAWSGGGLPYEQYF.

This chain joins TRBV5-1 and TRBJ2-7; 8 bases line up with TRBD1. CDR3 length equals 15 residues. Trimming removed 2 bases from V and 0 bases from J; junction bases left unmatched: 4. The germline V gene encodes CDR1 SGHRS and CDR2 YFSETQ. The CDR3 DNA is TGCGCCAGCAGCTTAACGGGACAGGTCTCCTACGAGCAGTACTTC. Translation: CASSLTGQVSYEQYF.

This clone appeared a single time. The chain has TRBV27 and TRBJ2-2, with 7 nucleotides matching TRBD2. CDR1 and CDR2 (germline): MNHEY, SMNVEV (reference sequence). V shed 0 bases, J shed 6 bases, and the junction held 7 bases outside the gene matches. The CDR3 extends over 16 amino acids. The CDR3, as DNA: TGTGCCAGCAGTTTATCACCCCGGACTAGGGCCGGGGAGCTGTTTTTT. Its translation is CASSLSPRTRAGELFF.

V gene TRBV7-3 combines with J gene TRBJ2-1; a possible D gene is TRBD2 (6 bases). The germline V gene encodes CDR1 SGHTA and CDR2 FQGTGA. There are 17 residues in the CDR3. V was trimmed by 2 bases and J by 4 bases, leaving 18 bases between them. The CDR3 nucleotides read TGTGCCAGCAGCTTACGCCCTGGGGCTAGCGAATACAATGAGCAGTTCTTC. It codes for CASSLRPGASEYNEQFF.

The rearrangement links TRBV5-4 to TRBJ2-7; D is uncertain. The CDR3 sequence is 12 residues long. CDR1 and CDR2 from the germline V gene are SGHNT and YYREEE (reference sequence). The ends were cut back, 2 bases at V and 6 bases at J, with 9 bases in the middle. The CDR3 loop is CASSFQSGEQYF. The DNA for the CDR3 is TGTGCCAGCAGCTTCCAGTCAGGCGAGCAGTACTTC.

This rearrangement joins TRBV7-2 to TRBJ2-3; TRBD2 matches 8 bases. From germline, CDR1 is SGHTA and CDR2 FQGNSA. Trimming took 3 bases from V and 4 from J; bases not matched to a gene: 3. This CDR3 contains 14 residues. The CDR3 is CASSFGLAPDTQYF. CDR3 bases: TGTGCCAGCAGCTTTGGACTAGCCCCAGATACGCAGTATTTT.

The chain recombines TRBV18 with TRBJ2-2; a weak D match, TRBD2 (6 bases). Germline V lookup: CDR1 KGHSH, CDR2 LQKENI. Trimming took 2 bases from V and 1 from J, leaving 14 bases between them. CDR3 length equals 17 residues. This CDR3 reads CASSPTISGVNTGELFF. In DNA, the CDR3 is TGTGCCAGCTCACCAACAATCTCGGGAGTGAACACCGGGGAGCTGTTTTTT.

Only one count was recorded for this clone. The V and J genes are TRBV4-1 and TRBJ2-7; D is possibly TRBD1 (6 bases). The CDR3 runs to 13 residues. CDR1 MGHRA and CDR2 YSYEKL come from the germline V gene. Between the trimmed V and J ends, which lost 4 bases and 2 bases, there was a span of 9 bases. For the CDR3, the DNA is TGCGCCAGCAGCCTCACAGGGCCCTACGAGCAGTACTTC. Its translation is CASSLTGPYEQYF.

V is TRBV6-1 and J is TRBJ2-7; no clear D gene. V was trimmed by 5 bases and J by 7 bases, leaving 9 bases between them. CDR1 and CDR2 from the germline V gene are MNHNS and SASEGT. This CDR3 contains 11 residues. CDR3: CASSRPREQYF. The CDR3 region has the DNA TGTGCCAGCAGTCGCCCCAGGGAGCAGTACTTC.

Comment on this clone: The identical CDR3 is also encoded by other nucleotide sequences in the sample. CDR3 amino acids: CASSSGQGSYEQYF. The CDR3 DNA reads TGCGCCAGCAGCTCGGGACAGGGTTCCTACGAGCAGTACTTC. V gene TRBV5-1 combines with J gene TRBJ2-7, with 9 bases aligning to TRBD1. With 3 bases clipped from V and 1 base from J, the junction kept 2 bases outside the gene matches. Germline CDR1 reads SGHRS; CDR2 reads YFSETQ. The length of the CDR3 is 14 residues.

The chain links TRBV6-1 to TRBJ1-1, with no clear D. The CDR3 loop spans 11 amino acids. The V and J ends lost 7 bases and 4 bases respectively, with 7 bases between them. From germline, CDR1 is MNHNS and CDR2 SASEGT. The CDR3 DNA sequence: TGTGCCAGCAAGGAGATCACTGAAGCTTTCTTT. As protein: CASKEITEAFF.

The rearrangement joins TRBV7-2 to TRBJ2-1; D uncertain. Germline V gives CDR1 SGHTA, CDR2 FQGNSA. V lost 2 bases to trimming and J lost 10 bases, with 6 bases between them. This CDR3 is 11 amino acids long. The CDR3: CASSLFQEQFF. CDR3 DNA sequence: TGTGCCAGCAGCTTATTCCAGGAGCAGTTCTTC.

The chain joins TRBV7-6 to TRBJ2-7; TRBD2 is a possible D gene (5 bases). The CDR3 consists of 14 residues. The V end was cut by 0 bases, the J end by 4 bases, with 10 bases between. Germline V lookup: CDR1 SGHVS, CDR2 FNYEAQ. Here the CDR3 DNA reads TGTGCCAGCAGCTTAGCGTCGGGAAGTTACGAGCAGTACTTC. Protein: CASSLASGSYEQYF.

This clone has more than one count but fewer than ten. The chain couples TRBV7-9 to TRBJ2-7; D gene unclear. This CDR3 is 12 amino acids long. Per germline, CDR1 SEHNR and CDR2 FQNEAQ (reference sequence). With 5 bases removed from V and 2 bases from J, the gap between germline ends came to 7 bases. CDR3 bases: TGTGCCAGCAGCCCCCTAACCTACGAGCAGTACTTC. Protein sequence: CASSPLTYEQYF.

This sequence joins TRBV5-1 and TRBJ2-7, with 12 nucleotides matching TRBD2. The V segment lost 0 bases and the J segment 4 bases; nucleotides outside the gene matches: 8. CDR1 is SGHRS, CDR2 YFSETQ, per germline. This CDR3 contains 17 residues. CDR3 in DNA: TGCGCCAGCAGCTTGGACCGACTAGCGGGAGACAAATACGAGCAGTACTTC. It yields the protein CASSLDRLAGDKYEQYF. The entire variable domain, with the rest obtained from reference TRBV5-1 and TRBJ2-7, is as follows: KAGVTQTPRYLIKTRGQQVTLSCSPISGHRSVSWYQQTPGQGLQFLFEYFSETQRNKGNFPGRFSGRQFSNSRSEMNVSTLELGDSALYLCASSLDRLAGDKYEQYFGPGTRLTVT.

This chain links TRBV4-2 with TRBJ1-2; 7 nucleotides align to TRBD1. Trimming cost V 5 bases and J 7 bases; bases outside gene matches: 13. In germline, CDR1 is LGHNA, CDR2 YNFKEQ. This CDR3 comprises 15 residues. The CDR3 spells CASSKGQSLVGGYTF. The DNA of the CDR3 is TGTGCCAGCAGCAAGGGACAGAGCCTTGTTGGTGGCTACACCTTC.

This chain connects TRBV29-1 to TRBJ2-7; 9 bases map to TRBD1. V dropped 6 bases and J dropped 4; count of bases not matched to a gene: 7. The germline V gene has CDR1 SQVTM and CDR2 ANQGSEA. This CDR3 spans 13 amino acids. The CDR3 is CSVWGQGEYEQYF. CDR3 DNA: TGCAGCGTCTGGGGACAGGGAGAATACGAGCAGTACTTC.